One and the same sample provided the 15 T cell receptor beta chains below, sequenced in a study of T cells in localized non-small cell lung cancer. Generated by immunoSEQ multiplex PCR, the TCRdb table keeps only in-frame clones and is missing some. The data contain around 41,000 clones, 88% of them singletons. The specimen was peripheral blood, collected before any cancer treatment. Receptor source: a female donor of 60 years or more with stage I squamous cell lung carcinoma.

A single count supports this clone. The CDR3 DNA follows: TGTGCCAGCAGCTCGACAGGGCGCCATCAGACGCAGTATTTT. Translation gives CASSSTGRHQTQYF. The V and J genes are TRBV5-5 and TRBJ2-3; TRBD1 matches at 7 bases. The CDR3 has 14 residues. V shed 3 bases, J shed 9 bases, and the junction held 10 bases outside the gene matches. Germline CDR1 and CDR2: SGHKS and YYEKEE (reference sequence).

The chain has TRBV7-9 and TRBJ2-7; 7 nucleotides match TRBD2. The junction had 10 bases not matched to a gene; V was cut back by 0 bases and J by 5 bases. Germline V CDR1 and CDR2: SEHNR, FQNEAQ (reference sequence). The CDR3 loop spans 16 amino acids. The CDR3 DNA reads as TGTGCCAGCAGCTTAGCGGTGGGAGCGGGAAGCAACGAGCAGTACTTC. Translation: CASSLAVGAGSNEQYF. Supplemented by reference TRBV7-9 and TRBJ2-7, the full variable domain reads DTGVSQNPRHKITKRGQNVTFRCDPISEHNRLYWYRQTLGQGPEFLTYFQNEAQLEKSRLLSDRFSAERPKGSFSTLEIQRTEQGDSAMYLCASSLAVGAGSNEQYFGPGTRLTVT.

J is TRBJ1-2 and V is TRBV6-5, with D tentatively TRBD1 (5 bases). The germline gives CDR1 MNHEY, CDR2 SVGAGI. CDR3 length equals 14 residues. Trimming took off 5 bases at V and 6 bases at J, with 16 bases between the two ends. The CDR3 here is CASSNARGVDGYTF. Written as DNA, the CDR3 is TGTGCCAGCAGTAACGCTCGGGGCGTTGATGGCTACACCTTC.

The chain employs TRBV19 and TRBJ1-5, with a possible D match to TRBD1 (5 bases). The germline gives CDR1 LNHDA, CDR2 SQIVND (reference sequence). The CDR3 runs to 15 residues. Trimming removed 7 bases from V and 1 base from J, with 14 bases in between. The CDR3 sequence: CASTTKGLSNQPQHF. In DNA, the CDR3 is TGTGCCAGTACTACGAAGGGGCTGAGCAATCAGCCCCAGCATTTT.

The CDR3 reads CASSSIWGKSSYNEQFF. CDR3 DNA: TGTGCCAGCAGCTCGATTTGGGGGAAGAGCTCCTACAATGAGCAGTTCTTC. The chain joins TRBV7-9 to TRBJ2-1; D may correspond to TRBD1 or TRBD2 (5 bases each). This CDR3 contains 17 residues. Trimming removed 4 bases from V and 0 bases from J, with 16 bases in between. Germline V gene sequence: CDR1 SEHNR, CDR2 FQNEAQ (reference sequence). The full variable domain, completed using reference TRBV7-9 and TRBJ2-1, is DTGVSQNPRHKITKRGQNVTFRCDPISEHNRLYWYRQTLGQGPEFLTYFQNEAQLEKSRLLSDRFSAERPKGSFSTLEIQRTEQGDSAMYLCASSSIWGKSSYNEQFFGPGTRLTVL.

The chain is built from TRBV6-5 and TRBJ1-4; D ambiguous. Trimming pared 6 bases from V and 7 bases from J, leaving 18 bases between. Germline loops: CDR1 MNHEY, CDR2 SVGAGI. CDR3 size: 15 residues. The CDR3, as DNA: TGTGCCAGCAGACGAGGAGGTAGTAGGAGTGAAAAACTGTTTTTT. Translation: CASRRGGSRSEKLFF.

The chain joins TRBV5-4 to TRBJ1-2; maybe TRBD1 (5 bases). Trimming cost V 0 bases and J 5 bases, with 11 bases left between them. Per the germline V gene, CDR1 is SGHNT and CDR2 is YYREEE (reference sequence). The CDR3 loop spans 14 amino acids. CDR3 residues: CASSLGQGVYGYTF. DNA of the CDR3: TGTGCCAGCAGCTTGGGGCAGGGTGTTTATGGCTACACCTTC.

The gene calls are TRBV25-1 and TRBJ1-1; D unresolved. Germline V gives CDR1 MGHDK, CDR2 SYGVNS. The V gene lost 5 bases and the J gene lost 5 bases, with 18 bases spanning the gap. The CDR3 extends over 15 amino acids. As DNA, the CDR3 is TGTGCCAGCAGTCCCAGGACCTTTCCGAGAACTGAAGCTTTCTTT. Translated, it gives CASSPRTFPRTEAFF.

Here the CDR3 DNA reads TGCGCCAGCAGCTCACAGGGGATTTTGAACACCGGGGAGCTGTTTTTT. Amino acids: CASSSQGILNTGELFF. The chain carries TRBV5-1 and TRBJ2-2, with TRBD1 matching over 7 bases. The trim removed 3 bases at V and 1 base at J, leaving 6 bases unmatched. The CDR3 covers 16 residues. Germline values: CDR1 SGHRS, CDR2 YFSETQ. Using reference TRBV5-1 and TRBJ2-2 for the parts outside the CDR3, the full variable domain is KAGVTQTPRYLIKTRGQQVTLSCSPISGHRSVSWYQQTPGQGLQFLFEYFSETQRNKGNFPGRFSGRQFSNSRSEMNVSTLELGDSALYLCASSSQGILNTGELFFGEGSRLTVL.

The chain's CDR3 is CASSLQSQTSGRGPRETQYF. In nucleotides, the CDR3 is TGTGCCAGCAGCTTGCAAAGCCAGACTAGCGGAAGGGGACCAAGGGAGACCCAGTACTTC. The genes are TRBV7-4 and TRBJ2-5; 9 positions agree with TRBD2. Germline V gene data show CDR1 as SGHVT and CDR2 as SQSDAQ. The V segment lost 3 bases and the J segment 5 bases; nucleotides outside the gene matches: 22. The CDR3 covers 20 residues.

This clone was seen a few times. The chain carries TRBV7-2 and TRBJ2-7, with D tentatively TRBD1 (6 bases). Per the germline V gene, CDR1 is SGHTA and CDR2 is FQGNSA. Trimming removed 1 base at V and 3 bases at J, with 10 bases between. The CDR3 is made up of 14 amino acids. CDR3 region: CASSLGNRVYEQYF. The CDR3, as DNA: TGTGCCAGCAGCTTAGGCAACAGGGTCTACGAGCAGTACTTC.

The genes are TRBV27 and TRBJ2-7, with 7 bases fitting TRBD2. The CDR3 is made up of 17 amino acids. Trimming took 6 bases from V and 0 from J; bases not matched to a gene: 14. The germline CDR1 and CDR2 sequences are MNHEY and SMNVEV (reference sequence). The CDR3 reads CASRAGTTEGSSYEQYF. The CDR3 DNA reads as TGTGCCAGCAGAGCCGGGACTACTGAAGGGAGCTCCTACGAGCAGTACTTC.

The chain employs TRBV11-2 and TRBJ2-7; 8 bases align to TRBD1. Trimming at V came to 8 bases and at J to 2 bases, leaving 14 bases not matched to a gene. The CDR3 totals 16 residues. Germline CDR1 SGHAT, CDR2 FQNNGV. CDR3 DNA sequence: TGTGCCAGCTCTCTCCACGAAGGGACAGGCACCTACGAGCAGTACTTC. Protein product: CASSLHEGTGTYEQYF.

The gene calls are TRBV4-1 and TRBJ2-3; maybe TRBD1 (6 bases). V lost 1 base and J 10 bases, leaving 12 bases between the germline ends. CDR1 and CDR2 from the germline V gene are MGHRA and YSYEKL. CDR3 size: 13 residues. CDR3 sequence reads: CASSQVRGNAQYF. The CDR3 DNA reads TGCGCCAGCAGCCAAGTGAGGGGGAATGCGCAGTATTTT.

The CDR3 region is CASLPREGTYYNEQFF. The CDR3 bases are TGTGCCAGCCTGCCTCGCGAGGGGACTTATTACAATGAGCAGTTCTTC. V usage is TRBV7-9 and J usage is TRBJ2-1; D may be TRBD2 (6 bases). The CDR3 is made up of 16 amino acids. Germline V lookup: CDR1 SEHNR, CDR2 FQNEAQ (reference sequence). V was pared by 8 bases and J by 4 bases, with 21 bases between.